This TCR beta chain was recovered during a study of OX40 agonist ivuxolimab in advanced cancers. After removal of 5 bases from V and 4 bases from J, the junction contained 7 bases not matched to a gene. The germline CDR1 and CDR2 sequences are MNHEY and SVGAGI. The CDR3 has 14 amino acids. Assay: immunoSEQ multiplex PCR; the TCRdb copy retains only in-frame clones and omits some. The table lists about 80,000 clones, around four fifths of them singletons, with more than 20% in the top ten. The V gene is TRBV6-5, the J gene TRBJ2-7, with 8 bases matching TRBD1. Sequencing was performed on CD4+ or CD8+ T cells sorted from blood, taken in a trial of the OX40 agonist ivuxolimab. The TCR comes from an adult with an advanced solid tumor such as melanoma, head and neck, liver or kidney cancer. The CDR3 spells CASSSPGQEYEQYF. The DNA for the CDR3 is TGTGCCAGCAGTAGCCCGGGACAGGAGTACGAGCAGTACTTC.